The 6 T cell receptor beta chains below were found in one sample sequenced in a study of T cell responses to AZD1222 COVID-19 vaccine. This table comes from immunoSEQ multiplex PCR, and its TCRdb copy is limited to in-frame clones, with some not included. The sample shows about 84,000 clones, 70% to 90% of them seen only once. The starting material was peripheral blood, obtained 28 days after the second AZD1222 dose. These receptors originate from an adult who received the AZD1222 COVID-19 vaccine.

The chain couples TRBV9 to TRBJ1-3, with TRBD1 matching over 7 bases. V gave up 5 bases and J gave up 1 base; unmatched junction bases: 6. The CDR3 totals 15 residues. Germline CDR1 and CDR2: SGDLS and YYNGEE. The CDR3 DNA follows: TGTGCCAGCAGTGAAATACAGGGGTCTGGAAACACCATATATTTT. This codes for CASSEIQGSGNTIYF.

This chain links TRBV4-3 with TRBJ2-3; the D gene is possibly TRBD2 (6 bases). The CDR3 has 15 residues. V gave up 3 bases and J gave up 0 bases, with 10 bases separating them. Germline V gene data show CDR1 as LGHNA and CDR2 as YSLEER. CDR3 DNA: TGCGCCAGCAGCCAGGCCGGACTAAGCACAGATACGCAGTATTTT. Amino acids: CASSQAGLSTDTQYF.

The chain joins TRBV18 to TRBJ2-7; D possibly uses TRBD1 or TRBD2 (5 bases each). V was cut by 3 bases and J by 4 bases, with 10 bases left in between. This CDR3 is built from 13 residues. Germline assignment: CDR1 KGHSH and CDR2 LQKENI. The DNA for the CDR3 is TGTGCCAGCTCACCGGGACGGGGATACGAGCAGTACGTC. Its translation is CASSPGRGYEQYV.

The CDR3 nucleotides read TGTGCCAGCAGTCTACACGGGAGAAATGAGCAGTTCTTC. Protein: CASSLHGRNEQFF. The rearrangement uses TRBV3-1 (or the pseudogene TRBV3-2) and TRBJ2-1; possible D gene TRBD2, 6 bases. Germline-derived CDR1 and CDR2 are LGHDT and YNNKEL (reference sequence). Trimming removed 6 bases at V and 7 bases at J, with 13 bases between. There are 13 residues in the CDR3.

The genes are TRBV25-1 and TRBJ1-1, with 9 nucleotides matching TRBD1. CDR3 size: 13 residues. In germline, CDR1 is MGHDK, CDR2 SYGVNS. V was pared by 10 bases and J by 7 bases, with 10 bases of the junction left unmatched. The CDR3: CATSGTGYGEAFF. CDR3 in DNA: TGTGCCACCTCAGGGACAGGGTACGGTGAAGCTTTCTTT.

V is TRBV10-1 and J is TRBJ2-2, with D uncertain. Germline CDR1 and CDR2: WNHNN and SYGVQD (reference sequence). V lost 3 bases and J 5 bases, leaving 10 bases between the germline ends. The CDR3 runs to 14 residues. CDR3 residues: CASSDEGPTGELFF. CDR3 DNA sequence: TGCGCCAGCAGTGATGAAGGCCCTACCGGGGAGCTGTTTTTT.